This T cell receptor beta chain appears in the sequencing data of a study of blood T cell repertoires in COVID-19. At the level of the study: Researchers got acute and convalescent COVID-19 samples from the United States, Italy and Spain. PBMCs, B-cell-depleted T cells, or T cells provided the cDNA or gDNA that made up the material.

Under the authors' procedure: Researchers report that nucleated cell counts were estimated from reference gene primer amplification. Produced via immunoSEQ multiplex PCR; TCRdb's table is partial and in-frame only. V, J and clone size were drawn from that table, and D and trimming were deduced from the DNA. The data show some 29,000 clones, with around nine tenths seen just once and about a sixth held by the top ten. The CDR3 covers 14 residues. Germline CDR1 SGHAT, CDR2 FQNNGV. Trimming shortened V by 4 bases and J by 1 base, and 9 bases separated the two germline ends. This chain uses TRBV11-2 with TRBJ2-3; unclear D gene. Specimen: peripheral blood. The source of this sequence is a human donor in a cohort sampled during active COVID-19. CDR3 DNA sequence: TGTGCCAGCAGCTCCCTACTCGGCACAGATACGCAGTATTTT. Translation: CASSSLLGTDTQYF.